Each of the 9 T cell receptor beta chains below was sequenced from the same sample in a study of blood T cells in healthy people across ages. Sample-barcoded 5' priming and a J-beta primer mix drove a second PCR of about 6 to 12 cycles. Via MiXCR, TCRdb re-called the 5' RACE reads, giving one row per CDR3 protein. The sample has around 1,000,000 distinct CDR3 sequences, less than 25% seen once. The same specimen was also included in a second study, on T cells of mothers and their children.

The specimen was blood. These receptors came from a girl aged 2-10 years in good health.

This clonotype turned up a few times. The CDR3 does not end in the conserved phenylalanine or tryptophan, so this is likely a read error. The rearrangement links TRBV12-5 to TRBJ1-5, with 7 bases lining up with TRBD1. V shed 1 base, J shed 2 bases, and the junction held 14 bases outside the gene matches. The V gene's germline CDR1 is LGHNT and CDR2 FRNRAP. This CDR3 is 19 amino acids long. Here the CDR3 DNA reads TGTGCTAGTGGTTTGGAGGGGGCGCGGGTTTGGCTGGGCAATCAGCCCCAGCATATT. This sequence encodes CASGLEGARVWLGNQPQHI.

Of note for this clonotype: This is likely a read error, given that the CDR3 carries no conserved phenylalanine or tryptophan at its end. The chain uses TRBV12-3 or TRBV12-4 and TRBJ2-3; 10 nucleotides line up with TRBD2. V dropped 4 bases and J dropped 4; count of bases not matched to a gene: 14. This CDR3 is built from 18 residues. The DNA of the CDR3 is TGTGCCAGCAGTTGGGGGGCTAGCGGGGGTTTAAGGGCAGATACGCAGTATTCT. Protein product: CASSWGASGGLRADTQYS.

This rearrangement joins TRBV20-1 to TRBJ2-1; TRBD1 agrees at 7 bases. The J call is uncertain, as TRBJ2-5 better fits the DNA end. The CDR3 has 13 residues. Germline CDR1 reads DFQATT; CDR2 reads SNEGSKA (reference sequence). CDR3 in amino acids: CSAQNRQGETQYF. CDR3 nucleotides: TGCAGTGCTCAAAATCGACAGGGCGAGACCCAGTACTTC.

This clonotype showed up just a few times. The chain combines TRBV29-1 with TRBJ2-5; a weak D match, TRBD2 (5 bases). Gene TRBJ2-1 matches the end of the DNA better, so the J call may be wrong. The CDR3 has 12 amino acids. CDR1 SQVTM and CDR2 ANQGSEA come from the germline V gene. CDR3 coding DNA: TGCAGCAAGCGGACCGCCTACAATGAGCAGTTCTTC. Residues: CSKRTAYNEQFF.

This clonotype showed up just a few times. The gene calls are TRBV29-1 and TRBJ2-7; 8 bases are a match to TRBD1. From germline, CDR1 is SQVTM and CDR2 ANQGSEA. Unmatched junction bases numbered 4, after V lost 6 bases and J lost 0 bases. The CDR3 has 13 residues. The CDR3 here is CSVRTGSSYEQYF. DNA of the CDR3: TGCAGCGTCCGGACAGGGAGCTCCTACGAGCAGTACTTC.

The chain carries TRBV6-5 and TRBJ2-5; TRBD2 aligns across 7 bases. The end of the DNA fits TRBJ2-7 better, so the J call may be wrong. Germline assignment: CDR1 MNHEY and CDR2 SVGAGI. The CDR3 is 15 residues long. Written as DNA, the CDR3 is TGTGCCAGCAGTAGTTGGACTAGAAATCTATACGAGCAGTACTTC. The encoded protein is CASSSWTRNLYEQYF.

V and J are TRBV4-3 and TRBJ1-1; D gene ambiguous. This CDR3 is 15 amino acids long. CDR1 is LGHNA and CDR2 is YSLEER in the germline V gene. V gave up 1 base and J gave up 0 bases, with 9 bases separating them. In DNA form, the CDR3 reads TGCGCCAGCAGCCAAGTCTGGCAGTTGAACACTGAAGCTTTCTTT. This encodes CASSQVWQLNTEAFF.

V usage is TRBV6-2 or TRBV6-3 and J usage is TRBJ1-1; D is perhaps TRBD1 (6 bases). The CDR3 runs 13 residues. V lost 2 bases and J 5 bases, leaving 9 bases between the germline ends. The germline gives CDR1 MNHEY, CDR2 SVGEGT. The CDR3 DNA is TGTGCCAGCAGTTACAGGGGGTGGACTGAAGCTTTCTTT. This gives the protein CASSYRGWTEAFF.

There are a few counts of this clonotype. The chain links TRBV7-9 to TRBJ1-2; the D is unclear. The CDR3 contains 18 residues. Trimming left V 5 bases short and J 0 bases short, with 22 bases between. Germline CDR1 and CDR2: SEHNR and FQNEAQ (reference sequence). For the CDR3, the DNA is TGTGCCAGCAGCACCGGTCTCAGCAGAAACAGAACTAACTATGGCTACACCTTC. Amino acid sequence: CASSTGLSRNRTNYGYTF.